This T cell receptor beta chain was identified in a study of blood T cell repertoires in COVID-19. The CDR3 has 17 amino acids. CDR1 is SGHRS and CDR2 is YFSETQ in the germline V gene. With 1 base clipped from V and 6 bases from J, the junction kept 13 bases outside the gene matches. In the original analysis: Amplification from reference gene primers served as the basis for estimated nucleated cell counts. This table comes from immunoSEQ multiplex PCR, and its TCRdb copy is limited to in-frame clones, with some not included. V, J and clone size are those of that table, while D and trimming were read from the DNA. The repertoire holds tens of thousands of clones, with 88% as singletons.

The sample was peripheral blood. The chain uses TRBV5-1 and TRBJ2-7, with 10 bases matching TRBD1. The clonotype comes from a man aged 50-59 years with active COVID-19. The CDR3 loop reads CASSLYGMGQGTGEQYF. CDR3 DNA sequence: TGCGCCAGCAGCTTGTACGGTATGGGACAGGGGACCGGCGAGCAGTACTTC.